A selection of T cell receptor beta chains follows, all from one sample in a study of T cells after yellow fever vaccination. TCRdb reanalysed the 5' RACE reads using MiXCR and keeps one entry per CDR3 protein. The table records approximately 250,000 distinct CDR3 sequences, 5.5% to 8.5% of them present only once. The specimen comprised CD4+ T cells sorted from PBMCs, sampled on the day of the yellow fever booster vaccination. Receptors originate from a man in his thirties or forties who received the YFV17D yellow fever vaccine. Each CDR3 is given with its conserved first and last residue. Fields, in order: D gene, CDR3 length, J gene, clone size, V gene, CDR3 protein, CDR3 DNA. D genes are given only for firm matches. Expanded clones get a size class; other rows say once, few or many, or leave the size out.

d_call: TRBD1; cdr3_length: 15; j_call: TRBJ2-1; clone_size: many; v_call: TRBV7-9; cdr3_aa: CASSFRDSSYNEQFF; cdr3_nt: TGTGCCAGCAGCTTCCGGGACAGCTCCTACAATGAGCAGTTCTTC
d_call: NA; cdr3_length: 14; j_call: TRBJ1-1; clone_size: few; v_call: TRBV20-1; cdr3_aa: CSASLGQANTEAFF; cdr3_nt: TGCAGTGCTAGCCTAGGGCAGGCGAACACTGAAGCTTTCTTT
d_call: TRBD2; cdr3_length: 15; j_call: TRBJ2-1; clone_size: few; v_call: TRBV20-1; cdr3_aa: CSAQRSSGTYNEQFF; cdr3_nt: TGCAGTGCCCAGAGGTCTAGCGGAACCTACAATGAGCAGTTCTTC
d_call: NA; cdr3_length: 14; j_call: TRBJ2-3; clone_size: many; v_call: TRBV5-6; cdr3_aa: CASSPKGGADTQYF; cdr3_nt: TGTGCCAGCAGCCCGAAGGGGGGAGCAGATACGCAGTATTTT
d_call: TRBD1; cdr3_length: 16; j_call: TRBJ1-1; clone_size: few; v_call: TRBV5-1; cdr3_aa: CASSQDRGWMNTEAFF; cdr3_nt: TGCGCCAGCAGCCAAGACAGGGGGTGGATGAACACTGAAGCTTTCTTT
d_call: TRBD2; cdr3_length: 16; j_call: TRBJ2-7; clone_size: NA; v_call: TRBV7-9; cdr3_aa: CASSPGGTSDSYEQYF; cdr3_nt: TGTGCCAGCAGCCCAGGGGGGACTAGCGATTCCTACGAGCAGTACTTC
d_call: TRBD2; cdr3_length: 16; j_call: TRBJ2-1; clone_size: few; v_call: TRBV30; cdr3_aa: CAWNRLTSGGDNEQFF; cdr3_nt: TGTGCCTGGAACCGTCTGACTAGCGGGGGGGACAATGAGCAGTTCTTC
d_call: NA; cdr3_length: 15; j_call: TRBJ2-3; clone_size: many; v_call: TRBV7-9; cdr3_aa: CASSFFAGNTDTQYF; cdr3_nt: TGTGCCAGCAGCTTTTTTGCGGGGAACACAGATACGCAGTATTTT
d_call: NA; cdr3_length: 15; j_call: TRBJ2-3; clone_size: many; v_call: TRBV5-1; cdr3_aa: CASSLEGSSTDTQYF; cdr3_nt: TGCGCCAGCAGCTTGGAAGGCAGTAGCACAGATACGCAGTATTTT
d_call: NA; cdr3_length: 17; j_call: TRBJ2-1; clone_size: NA; v_call: TRBV3-1; cdr3_aa: CAFCSGAVGGSYNEQFF; cdr3_nt: TGTGCCTTCTGCTCCGGGGCAGTGGGGGGCTCCTACAATGAGCAGTTCTTC
d_call: TRBD1; cdr3_length: 14; j_call: TRBJ2-7; clone_size: many; v_call: TRBV12-3/TRBV12-4; cdr3_aa: CASSTGTGYYEQYF; cdr3_nt: TGTGCCAGCAGTACCGGGACAGGGTACTACGAGCAGTACTTC
d_call: NA; cdr3_length: 14; j_call: TRBJ2-2; clone_size: few; v_call: TRBV24-1; cdr3_aa: CATLKDGNTGELFF; cdr3_nt: TGTGCCACCCTTAAGGACGGAAACACCGGGGAGCTGTTTTTT
d_call: TRBD2; cdr3_length: 18; j_call: TRBJ2-1; clone_size: few; v_call: TRBV7-8; cdr3_aa: CASSLASTSGRFYNEQFF; cdr3_nt: TGTGCCAGCAGCTTAGCATCTACTAGCGGGAGATTCTACAATGAGCAGTTCTTC
d_call: TRBD2; cdr3_length: 20; j_call: TRBJ2-5; clone_size: NA; v_call: TRBV19; cdr3_aa: CASSIVLREPGGPRQETQYF; cdr3_nt: TGTGCCAGTAGTATAGTTTTACGGGAGCCGGGAGGACCTCGACAAGAGACCCAGTACTTC
d_call: NA; cdr3_length: 13; j_call: TRBJ2-3; clone_size: NA; v_call: TRBV29-1; cdr3_aa: CSVERDSTDTQYF; cdr3_nt: TGCAGCGTTGAGCGGGACTCCACAGATACGCAGTATTTT
d_call: NA; cdr3_length: 11; j_call: TRBJ2-7; clone_size: once; v_call: TRBV5-4; cdr3_aa: CASSLLDRMYF; cdr3_nt: TGTGCCAGCAGCTTATTGGACAGAATGTACTTC
d_call: NA; cdr3_length: 15; j_call: TRBJ2-2; clone_size: many; v_call: TRBV5-1; cdr3_aa: CASSTGHSNTGELFF; cdr3_nt: TGCGCCAGCAGCACAGGACACTCGAACACCGGGGAGCTGTTTTTT
d_call: NA; cdr3_length: 12; j_call: TRBJ1-1; clone_size: many; v_call: TRBV5-6; cdr3_aa: CASSLGLKEAFF; cdr3_nt: TGTGCCAGCAGCTTGGGGTTAAAAGAAGCTTTCTTT
d_call: NA; cdr3_length: 14; j_call: TRBJ1-1; clone_size: NA; v_call: TRBV12-2; cdr3_aa: CASLFRDRDGEAFF; cdr3_nt: TGTGCAAGTCTGTTCCGGGACAGGGACGGTGAAGCTTTCTTT
d_call: NA; cdr3_length: 12; j_call: TRBJ2-3; clone_size: NA; v_call: TRBV7-9; cdr3_aa: CASHGGTDTQYF; cdr3_nt: TGTGCCAGCCACGGCGGCACAGATACGCAGTATTTT
d_call: TRBD1; cdr3_length: 16; j_call: TRBJ2-5; clone_size: NA; v_call: TRBV20-1; cdr3_aa: CSTRRDRGSGGETQYF; cdr3_nt: TGCAGTACTCGAAGAGACAGGGGCTCCGGGGGAGAGACCCAGTACTTC
d_call: NA; cdr3_length: 12; j_call: TRBJ2-5; clone_size: many; v_call: TRBV3-1; cdr3_aa: CASSHQMETQYF; cdr3_nt: TGTGCCAGCAGCCATCAGATGGAGACCCAGTACTTC
d_call: NA; cdr3_length: 16; j_call: TRBJ2-3; clone_size: few; v_call: TRBV4-2; cdr3_aa: CASSHYRSGRSDTQYF; cdr3_nt: TGTGCCAGCAGCCACTACAGGTCCGGGCGGTCAGATACGCAGTATTTT
d_call: TRBD2; cdr3_length: 16; j_call: TRBJ2-3; clone_size: few; v_call: TRBV3-1; cdr3_aa: CASSDRLAQNTDTQYF; cdr3_nt: TGTGCCAGCAGCGATCGACTAGCGCAAAACACAGATACGCAGTATTTT
d_call: NA; cdr3_length: 12; j_call: TRBJ1-1; clone_size: few; v_call: TRBV20-1; cdr3_aa: CSALNAPSEAFF; cdr3_nt: TGCAGTGCTCTAAACGCGCCCTCCGAAGCTTTCTTT
d_call: TRBD1; cdr3_length: 15; j_call: TRBJ2-7; clone_size: few; v_call: TRBV5-1; cdr3_aa: CASSLGGDRGLSQYF; cdr3_nt: TGCGCCAGCAGCTTGGGTGGGGACAGGGGGCTGTCGCAGTACTTC
d_call: NA; cdr3_length: 14; j_call: TRBJ1-2; clone_size: NA; v_call: TRBV15; cdr3_aa: CATSREVSSYGYTF; cdr3_nt: TGTGCCACCAGCAGAGAGGTCTCATCCTATGGCTACACCTTC
d_call: NA; cdr3_length: 14; j_call: TRBJ1-2; clone_size: NA; v_call: TRBV20-1; cdr3_aa: CSAQMGMSNYGYTF; cdr3_nt: TGCAGTGCTCAAATGGGGATGTCTAACTATGGCTACACCTTC
d_call: NA; cdr3_length: 15; j_call: TRBJ2-1; clone_size: NA; v_call: TRBV7-9; cdr3_aa: CASSPSGRLYNEQFF; cdr3_nt: TGTGCCAGCAGCCCCTCGGGACGGCTTTACAATGAGCAGTTCTTC
d_call: TRBD2; cdr3_length: 15; j_call: TRBJ2-5; clone_size: few; v_call: TRBV20-1; cdr3_aa: CSARDGAGSGETQYF; cdr3_nt: TGCAGTGCTAGAGATGGAGCGGGAAGTGGGGAGACCCAGTACTTC
d_call: NA; cdr3_length: 16; j_call: TRBJ2-2; clone_size: NA; v_call: TRBV5-1; cdr3_aa: CASSLGEGSPTGELFF; cdr3_nt: TGCGCCAGCAGCTTGGGGGAAGGGAGTCCCACCGGGGAGCTGTTTTTT
d_call: NA; cdr3_length: 15; j_call: TRBJ2-6; clone_size: many; v_call: TRBV12-3/TRBV12-4; cdr3_aa: CASTRGVSGANVLTF; cdr3_nt: TGTGCCAGCACTCGTGGGGTCTCTGGGGCCAACGTCCTGACTTTC
d_call: TRBD2; cdr3_length: 12; j_call: TRBJ2-3; clone_size: few; v_call: TRBV20-1; cdr3_aa: CSGAGGEDTQYF; cdr3_nt: TGCAGTGGGGCGGGGGGGGAAGATACGCAGTATTTT
d_call: NA; cdr3_length: 14; j_call: TRBJ2-2; clone_size: many; v_call: TRBV5-1; cdr3_aa: CASRRDENTGELFF; cdr3_nt: TGCGCCAGCAGACGGGACGAGAACACCGGGGAGCTGTTTTTT
d_call: NA; cdr3_length: 11; j_call: TRBJ2-3; clone_size: many; v_call: TRBV11-2; cdr3_aa: CASSSQWTQYF; cdr3_nt: TGTGCCAGCAGCTCCCAGTGGACGCAGTATTTT
d_call: NA; cdr3_length: 14; j_call: TRBJ1-6; clone_size: NA; v_call: TRBV5-5; cdr3_aa: CASSLGPPNSPLHF; cdr3_nt: TGTGCCAGCAGCTTGGGGCCACCGAATTCACCCCTCCACTTT
d_call: TRBD2; cdr3_length: 15; j_call: TRBJ2-3; clone_size: few; v_call: TRBV20-1; cdr3_aa: CSARSGNLGINTQYF; cdr3_nt: TGCAGTGCGAGGAGCGGGAATCTTGGGATAAATACGCAGTATTTT
d_call: TRBD2; cdr3_length: 15; j_call: TRBJ2-5; clone_size: few; v_call: TRBV11-2; cdr3_aa: CASSTGGLLVETQYF; cdr3_nt: TGTGCCAGCAGTACGGGAGGGCTCCTTGTGGAGACCCAGTACTTC
d_call: NA; cdr3_length: 13; j_call: TRBJ2-2; clone_size: many; v_call: TRBV5-1; cdr3_aa: CASRPTGPGELFF; cdr3_nt: TGCGCCAGCAGGCCCACAGGTCCCGGGGAGCTGTTTTTT
d_call: TRBD2; cdr3_length: 16; j_call: TRBJ2-1; clone_size: many; v_call: TRBV7-9; cdr3_aa: CASSSLAGSSYNEQFF; cdr3_nt: TGTGCCAGCAGTTCCCTAGCGGGAAGCTCCTACAATGAGCAGTTCTTC
d_call: NA; cdr3_length: 13; j_call: TRBJ2-5; clone_size: few; v_call: TRBV18; cdr3_aa: CASSPGVQETQYF; cdr3_nt: TGTGCCAGCTCACCAGGCGTCCAAGAGACCCAGTACTTC
d_call: TRBD1; cdr3_length: 16; j_call: TRBJ2-7; clone_size: NA; v_call: TRBV20-1; cdr3_aa: CCARDPNRGRFNEQYF; cdr3_nt: TGCTGTGCTAGAGACCCCAACAGGGGACGGTTCAACGAGCAGTACTTC